The clone carrying this TCR beta chain has more than one count but fewer than ten. What it recognizes is unknown. This entry is derived from a study of cytomegalovirus exposure and HLA in healthy donors. Overall study results and limits: In vitro experiments confirmed that a few CMV-associated chains were specific for CMV antigens.

Primers for the PCR totalled 60 Vbeta and 13 Jbeta. Clones were read by immunoSEQ multiplex PCR, and TCRdb kept only the in-frame ones, dropping some. Among 150,000 to 200,000 clones listed, about three quarters were seen once. The CDR3 is 13 residues long. Trimming cost V 7 bases and J 7 bases, with 13 bases left between them. In germline, CDR1 is LNHDA, CDR2 SQIVND (reference sequence). The sample was PBMCs. This TCR came from a man between 25 and 39 years old in good health and CMV-seropositive. V gene TRBV19 combines with J gene TRBJ1-4; D ambiguous. The CDR3 DNA follows: TGTGCCAGTACCCTCCGGGGAAGTGAAAAACTGTTTTTT. Residues: CASTLRGSEKLFF.